The T cell receptor beta chain described here comes from a study of T-cell memory formation after mild COVID-19. Study-wide findings and caveats: While clones contracting from day 15 to 85 were balanced between CD4 and CD8, later expanders leaned CD4+. Unconfirmed was the SARS-CoV-2 specificity of second-wave clones that peaked on day 37. CD4+ contracting clones were found mainly in CM and EM, and CD8+ ones in EMRA.

Comment on this clonotype: Its cognate antigen is unknown.

Trimming stripped 1 base from V and 0 bases from J, with 7 bases between. CDR1 and CDR2 from the germline V gene are SEHNR and FQNEAQ (reference sequence). The CDR3 covers 15 residues. Using its own MiXCR run on the 5' RACE reads, TCRdb lists one record per CDR3 protein. The data show about 58,000 distinct CDR3 sequences, 25% to 35% seen once. This chain uses TRBV7-9 with TRBJ2-4, with D uncertain. Sequences were obtained from PBMCs or a T cell subset sorted from them (not recorded which). The sequence derives from a man in his late teens or twenties who had mild COVID-19 (a few samples of this study predate the infection). Cell type and time point are not known. The CDR3 here is CASSLGPGAKNIQYF. Here the CDR3 DNA reads TGTGCCAGCAGCTTAGGTCCCGGAGCCAAAAACATTCAGTACTTC.